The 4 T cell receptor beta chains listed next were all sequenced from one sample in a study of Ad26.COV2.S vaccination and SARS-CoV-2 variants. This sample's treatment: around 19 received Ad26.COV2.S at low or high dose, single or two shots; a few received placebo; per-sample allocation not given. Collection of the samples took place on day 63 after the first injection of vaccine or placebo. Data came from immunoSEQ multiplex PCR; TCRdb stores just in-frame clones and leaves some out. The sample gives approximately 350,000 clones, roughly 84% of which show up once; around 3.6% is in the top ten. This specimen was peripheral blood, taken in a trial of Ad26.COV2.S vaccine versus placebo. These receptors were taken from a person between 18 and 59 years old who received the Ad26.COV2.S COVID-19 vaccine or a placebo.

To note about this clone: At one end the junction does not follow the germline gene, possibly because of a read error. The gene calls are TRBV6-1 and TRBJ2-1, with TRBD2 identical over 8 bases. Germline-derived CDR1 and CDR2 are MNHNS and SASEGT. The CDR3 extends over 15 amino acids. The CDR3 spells CASREGTSSYNEQFF. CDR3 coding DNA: TGTGCCAGCAGAGAAGGGACTAGCTCCTACAATGAGCAGTTCTTC.

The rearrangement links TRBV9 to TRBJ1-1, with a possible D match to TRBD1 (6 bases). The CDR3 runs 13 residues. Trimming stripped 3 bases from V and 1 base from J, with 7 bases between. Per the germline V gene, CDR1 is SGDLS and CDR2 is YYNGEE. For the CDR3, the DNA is TGTGCCAGCAGCGCACAGGGGAACACTGAAGCTTTCTTT. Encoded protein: CASSAQGNTEAFF.

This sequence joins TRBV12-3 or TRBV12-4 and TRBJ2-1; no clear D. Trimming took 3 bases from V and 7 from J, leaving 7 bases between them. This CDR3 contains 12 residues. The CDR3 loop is CASSFYSNEQFF. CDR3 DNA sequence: TGTGCCAGCAGTTTTTATTCGAATGAGCAGTTCTTC.

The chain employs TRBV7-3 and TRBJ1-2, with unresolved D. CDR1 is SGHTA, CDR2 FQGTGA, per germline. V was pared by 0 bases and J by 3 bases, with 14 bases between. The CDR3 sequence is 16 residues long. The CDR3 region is CASSLTGKAEHYGYTF. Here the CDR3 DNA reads TGTGCCAGCAGCTTAACGGGAAAAGCGGAACACTATGGCTACACCTTC.